This T cell receptor (beta chain) was recorded in a study of blood T cell repertoires in COVID-19. Original handling: Using reference gene primer amplification, nucleated cell counts were estimated. TCRdb keeps only in-frame clones here, not all; method: immunoSEQ multiplex PCR. V, J and clone size are taken as reported in that table, and D and trimming were inferred from the DNA itself. The table shows some 150,000 clones, with approximately 80% occurring only once. With 2 bases clipped from V and 1 base from J, the junction kept 7 bases outside the gene matches. Germline V gene data show CDR1 as SGHRS and CDR2 as YFSETQ. The CDR3 has 16 amino acids.

The material sequenced was peripheral blood. The gene calls are TRBV5-1 and TRBJ2-5; TRBD1 aligns across 8 bases. This TCR was sampled from a human donor in a cohort sampled during active COVID-19. The CDR3 nucleotides are TGCGCCAGCAGCTTAGTTACAGGGGGATTCCAAGAGACCCAGTACTTC. Translation gives CASSLVTGGFQETQYF.